These 19 T cell receptor beta chains originate from one sample sequenced in a study of blood T cell repertoires in COVID-19. Data came from immunoSEQ multiplex PCR; TCRdb stores just in-frame clones and leaves some out. The repertoire holds around 300,000 clones, 80% to 90% seen once, with roughly 2.3% in the top ten. The material sequenced was PBMCs or T cells enriched from blood (not recorded which). The receptor source for this set is a woman aged 18 to 35 who had recovered from COVID-19.

The chain joins TRBV15 to TRBJ2-6; 7 nucleotides agree with TRBD1. The V segment lost 0 bases and the J segment 0 bases; nucleotides outside the gene matches: 8. The length of the CDR3 is 19 residues. CDR1 and CDR2 from the germline V gene are LNHNV and YYDKDF (reference sequence). The chain's CDR3 is CATSRESDRPHSGANVLTF. CDR3 coding DNA: TGTGCCACCAGCAGAGAATCGGACAGGCCGCACTCTGGGGCCAACGTCCTGACTTTC.

The rearrangement links TRBV12-3 or TRBV12-4 to TRBJ1-1, with D uncertain. Trimming stripped 7 bases from V and 7 bases from J, with 16 bases between. The CDR3 extends over 13 amino acids. The CDR3 loop reads CASNTAPEVEAFF. The CDR3 DNA is TGTGCCAGCAACACAGCACCGGAGGTTGAAGCTTTCTTT.

The chain couples TRBV19 to TRBJ1-5; D not resolved. The CDR3 totals 15 residues. With 5 bases removed from V and 1 base from J, the gap between germline ends came to 12 bases. CDR1 is LNHDA, CDR2 SQIVND, per germline (reference sequence). The CDR3 DNA follows: TGTGCCAGTAGTCTCTCCGGGGAAAGCAATCAGCCCCAGCATTTT. This sequence encodes CASSLSGESNQPQHF.

The gene calls are TRBV19 and TRBJ1-2, with no clear D. The CDR3 length is 13 residues. The V gene's germline CDR1 is LNHDA and CDR2 SQIVND (reference sequence). V was shortened by 8 bases and J by 2 bases, with 12 bases between the two germline ends. CDR3 nucleotide sequence: TGTGCCAGTTCTCGGGAGGTGAACTATGGCTACACCTTC. This codes for CASSREVNYGYTF.

The chain combines TRBV10-3 with TRBJ2-3; TRBD1 matches 9 bases. The CDR3 contains 15 residues. Germline CDR1 ENHRY, CDR2 SYGVKD. The ends lost 6 bases at V and 2 bases at J; junction bases unmatched: 6. Here the CDR3 DNA reads TGTGCCATCAGGGACCGGGACAGGGCCACAGATACGCAGTATTTT. It specifies CAIRDRDRATDTQYF.

In DNA form, the CDR3 reads TGTGCCAGCAGCTCGACTAGCGGGGGGTACAATGAGCAGTTCTTC. Translation: CASSSTSGGYNEQFF. The chain recombines TRBV5-4 with TRBJ2-1, with TRBD2 identical over 13 bases. The CDR3 consists of 15 residues. The V and J ends lost 3 bases and 4 bases, in that order; junction bases with no gene match: 1. Per germline, CDR1 SGHNT and CDR2 YYREEE (reference sequence).

V gene TRBV19 combines with J gene TRBJ1-2, with 9 bases identical to TRBD1. CDR3 size: 15 residues. CDR1 and CDR2 (germline): LNHDA, SQIVND (reference sequence). V lost 4 bases and J lost 3; bases outside the gene matches: 6. CDR3 loop: CASSNGQGIYYGYTF. In DNA, the CDR3 is TGTGCCAGTAGTAACGGACAGGGGATTTACTATGGCTACACCTTC.

The chain is built from TRBV5-6 and TRBJ1-1; D is ambiguous. The V and J ends lost 1 base and 2 bases respectively, with 6 bases between them. Germline V gene data show CDR1 as SGHDT and CDR2 as YYEEEE. This CDR3 is built from 13 residues. The CDR3 DNA sequence: TGTGCCAGCAGCTTGAGAGATAACACTGAAGCTTTCTTT. Translated, it gives CASSLRDNTEAFF.

The rearrangement links TRBV12-3 or TRBV12-4 to TRBJ1-5; D uncertain. CDR3 length: 13 amino acids. The V and J ends lost 6 bases and 3 bases respectively, with 9 bases between them. The DNA for the CDR3 is TGTGCCAGCAGCTGGCGGGACAATCAGCCCCAGCATTTT. Residues: CASSWRDNQPQHF.

The rearrangement uses TRBV5-1 and TRBJ1-2, with 8 positions matching TRBD1. The CDR3 spans 15 residues. Germline CDR1 and CDR2: SGHRS and YFSETQ. The ends lost 5 bases at V and 5 bases at J; junction bases unmatched: 11. As DNA, the CDR3 is TGCGCCAGCAGAACCACCGGGACAGGAGCTTATGGCTACACCTTC. This sequence encodes CASRTTGTGAYGYTF.

The table lists this clone with a few counts. V usage is TRBV6-5 and J usage is TRBJ1-1; maybe TRBD1 (6 bases). V lost 2 bases to trimming and J lost 11 bases, with 18 bases between them. The CDR3 covers 14 residues. Per the germline V gene, CDR1 is MNHEY and CDR2 is SVGAGI. Written as DNA, the CDR3 is TGTGCCAGCAGTTACGCCCGAACAGGGACGGAGGCTTTCTTT. Translated: CASSYARTGTEAFF.

The chain combines TRBV5-6 with TRBJ2-2; D remains unclear. This CDR3 is 12 amino acids long. V was cut by 0 bases and J by 8 bases, with 5 bases left in between. Germline V gene sequence: CDR1 SGHDT, CDR2 YYEEEE. The DNA of the CDR3 is TGTGCCAGCAGCTTGGCCTTGGGGGAGCTGTTTTTT. Translation: CASSLALGELFF.

This clone appeared a single time. The chain is built from TRBV5-5 and TRBJ2-3; 14 bases match TRBD2. Germline values: CDR1 SGHKS, CDR2 YYEKEE (reference sequence). This CDR3 has 16 residues. The ends lost 0 bases at V and 8 bases at J; junction bases unmatched: 5. The chain's CDR3 is CASSLGLAGGQGTQYF. DNA of the CDR3: TGTGCCAGCAGCTTGGGACTAGCGGGGGGGCAGGGTACGCAGTATTTT.

The chain recombines TRBV3-1 (or the pseudogene TRBV3-2) with TRBJ2-7; 7 nucleotides match TRBD1. Germline V gene sequence: CDR1 LGHDT, CDR2 YNNKEL (reference sequence). This CDR3 spans 15 amino acids. V shed 1 base, J shed 1 base, and the junction held 4 bases outside the gene matches. The CDR3 DNA sequence: TGTGCCAGCAGCCAAGTAACAGGGGTGTCCTACGAGCAGTACTTC. Amino acids: CASSQVTGVSYEQYF.

V gene TRBV5-1 combines with J gene TRBJ1-5, with no clear D. The germline V gene encodes CDR1 SGHRS and CDR2 YFSETQ. The CDR3 is 17 residues long. V was shortened by 2 bases and J by 0 bases, with 15 bases between the two germline ends. CDR3 loop: CASSFSHQNYSNQPQHF. The CDR3 DNA reads TGCGCCAGCAGCTTTTCCCACCAGAACTATAGCAATCAGCCCCAGCATTTT.

This sequence joins TRBV5-5 and TRBJ1-3; 7 nucleotides line up with TRBD1. V was clipped by 4 bases and J by 0 bases; unmatched bases: 7. The CDR3 has 16 residues. Germline loops: CDR1 SGHKS, CDR2 YYEKEE (reference sequence). This CDR3 reads CASSQDRLVSGNTIYF. The DNA of the CDR3 is TGTGCCAGCAGCCAGGACAGGCTTGTCTCTGGAAACACCATATATTTT.

A single count supports this clone. The V gene is TRBV5-6, the J gene TRBJ1-5, with D uncertain. This CDR3 has 9 amino acids. Trimming left V 10 bases short and J 9 bases short, with 8 bases between. CDR1 SGHDT and CDR2 YYEEEE come from the germline V gene. The CDR3 DNA reads TGTGCCGGCATTAGGCCCCAGCATTTT. Protein product: CAGIRPQHF.

The chain links TRBV4-1 to TRBJ1-5; 12 bases agree with TRBD1. Germline V gene sequence: CDR1 MGHRA, CDR2 YSYEKL. The CDR3 extends over 15 amino acids. The junction had 7 bases not matched to a gene; V was cut back by 6 bases and J by 7 bases. Written as DNA, the CDR3 is TGCGCCAGCAGTCCGTCGGGGACAGGGGGCCAGCCCCAGCATTTT. Translating gives CASSPSGTGGQPQHF.

V usage is TRBV28 and J usage is TRBJ1-5; 9 nucleotides match TRBD1. After removal of 3 bases from V and 3 bases from J, the junction contained 12 bases not matched to a gene. Germline CDR1 MDHEN, CDR2 SYDVKM. This CDR3 contains 18 residues. CDR3 nucleotide sequence: TGTGCCAGCAGTTTTGGGACAGGGCTTAGGTCCTTCAATCAGCCCCAGCATTTT. The encoded protein is CASSFGTGLRSFNQPQHF.